This T cell receptor (beta chain) was identified during a study of cytomegalovirus exposure and HLA in healthy donors. Primers included in the PCR were 60 Vbeta and 13 Jbeta primers. Profiled with immunoSEQ multiplex PCR; TCRdb holds only in-frame clones, not every one. The data hold some 100,000 clones, with about 80% observed a single time. Germline CDR1 reads MGHRA; CDR2 reads YSYEKL. V lost 3 bases and J lost 7; bases outside the gene matches: 7. The CDR3 has 16 residues. Study-level points and caveats: In a later analysis, the majority of CMV-associated beta chains seemingly showed HLA restriction. Within an earlier analysis, most TCR beta V segments proved productive either about 87% or about 30% of the time.

On this clone: Its matching antigen is unknown.

The rearrangement joins TRBV4-1 to TRBJ2-5; TRBD2 agrees at 14 bases. The source material was PBMCs. The TCR originated in a woman between 50 and 59 years old in good health and CMV-seropositive. CDR3 coding DNA: TGCGCCAGCAGCCAGGGACTAGCGGGAGCCTCCTGGACCCAGTACTTC. Translated: CASSQGLAGASWTQYF.